This record covers a single T cell receptor beta chain. This sample is drawn from a study of T cell changes during pregnancy in multiple sclerosis. TCRdb's copy holds only in-frame clones and misses some; the assay was immunoSEQ multiplex PCR. The sample yields roughly 42,000 clones, 89% seen once. Germline V gives CDR1 SGHRS, CDR2 YFSETQ. The CDR3 loop spans 15 amino acids. Trimming took 4 bases from V and 1 from J, leaving 14 bases between them. This TCR derives from a female donor with multiple sclerosis, enrolled in a pregnancy study. The V call is TRBV5-1, the J call TRBJ1-1; TRBD1 is a possible D gene (6 bases). Sample: CD4+ T cells from peripheral blood mononuclear cells, taken in the first trimester of pregnancy. CDR3 in amino acids: CASSASTGPNTEAFF. CDR3 bases: TGCGCCAGCAGCGCCTCGACAGGACCGAACACTGAAGCTTTCTTT.